The T cell receptor (beta chain) under discussion was sequenced for a study of blood T cells in healthy people across ages. This CDR3 is built from 12 residues. CDR1 and CDR2 from the germline V gene are MNHNS and SASEGT. V was clipped by 3 bases and J by 11 bases, with 11 bases between them. Primers used in a second PCR of roughly 7 to 11 cycles were a sample-barcoded 5' primer and a J-beta primer mix. TCRdb processed the 5' RACE reads anew with MiXCR; each CDR3 protein has one entry. The repertoire holds 1.5 million to 2 million distinct CDR3 sequences, with about 49% as singletons. This clonotype was obtained from a woman aged 40 to 50 in good health. Input material: blood. The genes are TRBV6-1 and TRBJ2-1; no firm D call. The CDR3 loop is CASSDPPGKQFF. In DNA, the CDR3 is TGTGCCAGCAGTGACCCTCCGGGTAAGCAGTTCTTC.